This T cell receptor beta chain was found in a study of molecular identifiers for immune sequencing clone quantification. This clonotype was seen ten or more times. This CDR3 is built from 14 residues. Germline CDR1 reads PRHDT; CDR2 reads FYEKMQ (reference sequence). Trimming took 2 bases from V and 4 from J; bases not matched to a gene: 2. Via MiXCR, TCRdb re-called the PCR reads, giving one row per CDR3 protein. The sample lists about 97,000 distinct CDR3 sequences, about 35% occurring once. The chain couples TRBV13 to TRBJ2-4; 7 bases map to TRBD2. What was sequenced was naive CD8+ T cells from blood, with Jurkat cell RNA spiked in. The subset: FACS-sorted CD8+CD4-CCR7+CD45RA+ naive T cells. The source is a human donor in good health. Some libraries in this study had Jurkat cell RNA spiked in. The CDR3 spells CASSLRLAKNIQYF. CDR3 DNA sequence: TGTGCCAGCAGCTTAAGACTAGCAAAAAACATTCAGTACTTC.